These 5 T cell receptor beta chains share one sample of origin, sequenced in a study of CD8 T cells in Susac syndrome (dated by TCRdb to about 2019). The library was obtained by the immunoSEQ multiplex PCR assay. RNA was extracted with the RNeasy kit and about 0.45 to 1 ug was reverse transcribed using random hexamers. The raw public data were reprocessed by TCRdb itself: fastp quality trimming at Q25, MiXCR clonotype calling, in-frame beta chains only. Every distinct CDR3 protein forms one entry, paired with its most common genes and DNA. For this sample there are about 430,000 distinct CDR3 sequences; more than 80% appear just once. The ten largest clones capture approximately 0.12% of the sample. Sequencing used CD8+ T cells from PBMCs. All receptors derive from a human donor with multiple sclerosis.

This chain uses TRBV7-9 with TRBJ2-2; D is ambiguous. With 4 bases removed from V and 5 bases from J, the gap between germline ends came to 17 bases. The CDR3 is 16 residues long. Germline CDR1 is SEHNR and CDR2 is FQNEAQ (reference sequence). The CDR3 spells CASSSSLRLRTGELFF. DNA for the CDR3: TGTGCCAGCAGCTCTAGTCTCAGATTAAGGACCGGGGAGCTGTTTTTT.

This chain connects TRBV7-9 to TRBJ1-4; a possible D gene is TRBD1 (6 bases). This CDR3 is 15 amino acids long. V was clipped by 6 bases and J by 8 bases, with 19 bases between them. CDR1 and CDR2 (germline): SEHNR, FQNEAQ (reference sequence). The CDR3 sequence: CASSISQGLVEKLFF. CDR3 DNA: TGTGCCAGCAGTATATCACAGGGATTAGTAGAAAAACTGTTTTTT.

The V call is TRBV13, the J call TRBJ2-1; D may be TRBD1 (5 bases). The germline V and J ends were trimmed by 4 bases and 3 bases, with 7 bases remaining between them. This CDR3 is built from 13 residues. Germline CDR1 reads PRHDT; CDR2 reads FYEKMQ (reference sequence). The CDR3 coding sequence is TGTGCCAGCAGCTCACAGGACTACAATGAGCAGTTCTTC. This translates into CASSSQDYNEQFF.

The chain is built from TRBV2 and TRBJ2-7; 8 nucleotides agree with TRBD2. Germline V CDR1 and CDR2: SNHLY, FYNNEI. J gave up 5 bases and V 10 bases, and 7 bases lay outside the gene matches. This CDR3 region has 12 residues. The CDR3 reads CAIRGGRNEQYF. The CDR3, as DNA: TGTGCCATTCGGGGGGGCAGAAACGAGCAGTACTTC.

This clonotype was seen only once. The chain uses TRBV4-1 and TRBJ2-3; D is possibly TRBD2 (7 bases). Germline assignment: CDR1 MGHRA and CDR2 YSYEKL. The CDR3 has 16 amino acids. Trimming took 5 bases from V and 4 from J, leaving 19 bases between them. CDR3 in amino acids: CASSVGASGSADTQYF. CDR3 bases: TGCGCCAGCAGCGTGGGGGCTAGCGGCAGCGCAGATACGCAGTATTTT.